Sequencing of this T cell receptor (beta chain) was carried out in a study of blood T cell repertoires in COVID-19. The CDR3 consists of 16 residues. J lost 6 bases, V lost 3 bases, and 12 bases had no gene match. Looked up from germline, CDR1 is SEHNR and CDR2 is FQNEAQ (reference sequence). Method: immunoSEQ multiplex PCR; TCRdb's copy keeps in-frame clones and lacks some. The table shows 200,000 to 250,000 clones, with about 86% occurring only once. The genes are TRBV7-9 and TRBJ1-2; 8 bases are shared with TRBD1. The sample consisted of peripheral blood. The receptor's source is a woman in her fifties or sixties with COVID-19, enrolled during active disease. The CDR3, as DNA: TGTGCCAGCAGCTTTCCCCCACAGGGGGTAATCCATGGCTACACCTTC. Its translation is CASSFPPQGVIHGYTF. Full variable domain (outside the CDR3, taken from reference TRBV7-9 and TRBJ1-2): DTGVSQNPRHKITKRGQNVTFRCDPISEHNRLYWYRQTLGQGPEFLTYFQNEAQLEKSRLLSDRFSAERPKGSFSTLEIQRTEQGDSAMYLCASSFPPQGVIHGYTFGSGTRLTVV.